This TCR beta chain is from a study of T-cell reconstitution after alpha-beta-depleted transplantation in children. Regarding the study as a whole: As was reported, about two months after transplant, alpha-beta T cells came from several hundred expanded graft clones. Surviving recipient T cells and thymic progenitors accounted for the high day-60 TCRbeta diversity observed in some patients. T-cell numbers and diversity, one year after transplant, stemmed largely from T cells that were newly produced.

The ends lost 7 bases at V and 2 bases at J; junction bases unmatched: 4. Germline values: CDR1 SGHTA, CDR2 FQGNSA. There are 15 residues in the CDR3. Points on this clonotype: What it binds is not known.

Unique molecular identifiers were used in preparing the TCRbeta library. MiXCR was run by TCRdb on the PCR reads, yielding one entry per CDR3 protein. In the table there are about 1,000,000 distinct CDR3 sequences, about 26% of which are singletons. The source of this sequence is a boy younger than two who had a stem cell transplant for SCID, so the T cells may come from the graft donor. The chain recombines TRBV7-2 with TRBJ2-6, with TRBD2 matching over 8 bases. The material was PBMCs, mostly from graft donor cells, obtained 360 days after TCRalphabeta/CD19-depleted stem cell transplant. The CDR3 nucleotides read TGTGCCAGCAACCCGGGGGGGACTGGGGCCAACGTCCTGACTTTC. This codes for CASNPGGTGANVLTF.